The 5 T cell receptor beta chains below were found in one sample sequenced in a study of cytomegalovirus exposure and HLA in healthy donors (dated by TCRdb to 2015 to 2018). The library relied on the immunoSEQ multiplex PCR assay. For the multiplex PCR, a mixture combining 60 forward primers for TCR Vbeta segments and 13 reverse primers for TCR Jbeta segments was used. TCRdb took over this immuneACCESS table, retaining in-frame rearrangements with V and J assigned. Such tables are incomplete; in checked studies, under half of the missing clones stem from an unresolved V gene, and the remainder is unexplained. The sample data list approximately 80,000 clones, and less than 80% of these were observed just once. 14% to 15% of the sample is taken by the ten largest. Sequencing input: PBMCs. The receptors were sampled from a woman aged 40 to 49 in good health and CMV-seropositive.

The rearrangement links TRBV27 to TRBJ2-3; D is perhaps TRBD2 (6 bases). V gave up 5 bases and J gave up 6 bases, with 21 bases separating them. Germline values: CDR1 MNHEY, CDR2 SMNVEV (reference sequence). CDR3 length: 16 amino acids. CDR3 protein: CASSPLAASGGDTQYF. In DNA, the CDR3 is TGTGCCAGCAGTCCCTTAGCGGCTTCCGGTGGGGATACGCAGTATTTT.

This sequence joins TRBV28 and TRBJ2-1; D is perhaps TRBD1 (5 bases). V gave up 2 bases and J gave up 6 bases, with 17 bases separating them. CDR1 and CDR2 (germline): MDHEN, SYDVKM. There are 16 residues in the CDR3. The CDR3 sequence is CASSLMTDRTRNEQFF. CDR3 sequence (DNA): TGTGCCAGCAGTTTAATGACAGATCGGACGCGCAATGAGCAGTTCTTC.

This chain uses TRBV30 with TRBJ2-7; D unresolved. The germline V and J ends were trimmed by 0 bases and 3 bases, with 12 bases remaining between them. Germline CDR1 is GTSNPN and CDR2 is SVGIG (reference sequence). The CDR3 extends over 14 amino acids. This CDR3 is CAWSVDSSSYEQYF. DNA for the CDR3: TGTGCCTGGAGTGTAGATTCGAGTAGCTACGAGCAGTACTTC.

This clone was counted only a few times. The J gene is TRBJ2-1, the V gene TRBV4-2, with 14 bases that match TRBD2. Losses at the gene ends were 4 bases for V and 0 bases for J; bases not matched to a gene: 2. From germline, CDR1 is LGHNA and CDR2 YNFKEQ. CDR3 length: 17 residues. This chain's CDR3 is CASSPGTSGSSYNEQFF. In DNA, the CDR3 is TGTGCCAGCAGCCCTGGGACTAGCGGGAGCTCCTACAATGAGCAGTTCTTC.

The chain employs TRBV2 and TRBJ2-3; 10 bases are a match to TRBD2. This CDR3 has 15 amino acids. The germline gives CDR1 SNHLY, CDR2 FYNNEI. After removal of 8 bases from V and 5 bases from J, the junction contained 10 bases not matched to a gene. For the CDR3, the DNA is TGTGCCAGCGGGTTGGTAGCGGGAGGCGGAGATACGCAGTATTTT. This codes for CASGLVAGGGDTQYF.